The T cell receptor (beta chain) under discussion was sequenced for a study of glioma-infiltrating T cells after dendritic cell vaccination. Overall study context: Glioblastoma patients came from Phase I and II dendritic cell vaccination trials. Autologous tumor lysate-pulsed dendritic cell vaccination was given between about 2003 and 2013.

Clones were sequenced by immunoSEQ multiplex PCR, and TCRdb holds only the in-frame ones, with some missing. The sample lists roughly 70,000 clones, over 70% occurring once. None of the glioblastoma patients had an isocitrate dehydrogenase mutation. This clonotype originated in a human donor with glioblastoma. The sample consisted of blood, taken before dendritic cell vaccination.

The CDR3 reads CASSYIPTGGETQYF. In DNA form, the CDR3 reads TGTGCCAGCAGCTACATACCGACAGGGGGAGAGACCCAGTACTTC. This chain connects TRBV5-6 to TRBJ2-5; 9 bases align to TRBD1. J gave up 4 bases and V 3 bases, and 7 bases lay outside the gene matches. The CDR3 covers 15 residues. CDR1 is SGHDT and CDR2 is YYEEEE in the germline V gene.